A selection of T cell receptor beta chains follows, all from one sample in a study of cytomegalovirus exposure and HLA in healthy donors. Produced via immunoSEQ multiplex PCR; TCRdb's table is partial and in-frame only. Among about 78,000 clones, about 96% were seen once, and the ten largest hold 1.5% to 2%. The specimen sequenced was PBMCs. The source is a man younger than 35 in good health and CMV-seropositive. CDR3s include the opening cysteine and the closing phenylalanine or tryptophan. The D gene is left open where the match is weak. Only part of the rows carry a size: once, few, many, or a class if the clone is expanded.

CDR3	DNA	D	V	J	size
CASSYRHRDKAFF	TGTGCCAGCAGTTACCGGCATCGGGACAAAGCTTTCTTT	NA	TRBV6-5	TRBJ1-1	NA
CASSPGQGANYGYTF	TGTGCCAGCAGTCCCGGACAGGGGGCTAACTATGGCTACACCTTC	TRBD1	TRBV6-6	TRBJ1-2	NA
CASSYSTYLLGTEAFF	TGTGCCAGCAGTTACTCAACTTACCTTCTTGGCACTGAAGCTTTCTTT	NA	TRBV6-6	TRBJ1-1	NA
CASSMTENTEAFF	TGTGCCAGTAGTATGACAGAGAACACTGAAGCTTTCTTT	NA	TRBV19	TRBJ1-1	NA
CASSFYNQPQHF	TGTGCCAGCAGCTTTTATAATCAGCCCCAGCATTTT	NA	TRBV7-9	TRBJ1-5	NA
CAISESSSVAKNIQYF	TGTGCCATCAGTGAAAGTAGCAGTGTAGCCAAAAACATTCAGTACTTC	NA	TRBV10-3	TRBJ2-4	NA
CATSPTGRRAGEQFF	TGTGCCACCAGCCCGACGGGGAGGCGCGCTGGTGAGCAGTTCTTC	NA	TRBV15	TRBJ2-1	NA
CASSQLRDTKPGTEAFF	TGTGCCAGCAGCCAACTCCGGGACACGAAGCCGGGCACTGAAGCTTTCTTT	NA	TRBV14	TRBJ1-1	NA
CASSLGTAGEAFF	TGTGCCAGCAGCTTGGGCACCGCGGGTGAAGCTTTCTTT	NA	TRBV7-3	TRBJ1-1	NA
CASSTPGTYEQYF	TGTGCCAGCAGTACTCCCGGGACCTACGAGCAGTACTTC	NA	TRBV6-5	TRBJ2-7	NA
CASSSGTSVYEQYF	TGCGCCAGCAGTTCCGGGACTAGCGTGTACGAGCAGTACTTC	TRBD2	TRBV5-1	TRBJ2-7	NA
CASSPRTGFGYEQFF	TGTGCCAGCAGCCCCCGGACAGGGTTTGGGTATGAGCAGTTCTTC	TRBD1	TRBV5-6	TRBJ2-1	NA
CASTTGWGSSYEQYF	TGTGCCAGCACCACCGGCTGGGGCAGCAGTTACGAGCAGTACTTC	NA	TRBV28	TRBJ2-7	NA
CSVPGIRTGQAEAFF	TGCAGCGTCCCGGGAATTCGGACAGGTCAGGCTGAAGCTTTCTTT	TRBD1	TRBV29-1	TRBJ1-1	NA
CASSQAGGSGEKLFF	TGCGCCAGCAGCCAGGCAGGGGGCAGTGGTGAAAAACTGTTTTTT	TRBD1	TRBV4-1	TRBJ1-4	NA
CASSLGWGRASGNQPQHF	TGTGCCAGCAGCTTGGGCTGGGGCAGGGCTTCGGGCAATCAGCCCCAGCATTTT	NA	TRBV5-6	TRBJ1-5	NA
CASSLSGQGHNEQFF	TGTGCCAGCAGTTTATCGGGTCAGGGCCACAATGAGCAGTTCTTC	NA	TRBV27	TRBJ2-1	NA
CASSGQEYGTYEQYF	TGTGCCAGCAGTGGACAGGAGTACGGGACCTACGAGCAGTACTTC	NA	TRBV2	TRBJ2-7	NA
CASSYDTGVYEQFF	TGTGCCAGCAGTTACGACACAGGGGTATATGAGCAGTTCTTC	TRBD1	TRBV6-5	TRBJ2-1	NA
CASSSGSGRANEQFF	TGTGCCAGCAGCTCAGGGAGCGGGAGAGCCAATGAGCAGTTCTTC	TRBD2	TRBV5-8	TRBJ2-1	NA
CASSAGGTGWSGANVLTF	TGTGCCAGCAGCGCGGGGGGGACAGGGTGGTCTGGGGCCAACGTCCTGACTTTC	NA	TRBV9	TRBJ2-6	NA
CASGRQGDEQYF	TGTGCCAGCGGTCGACAGGGTGACGAGCAGTACTTC	TRBD1	TRBV9	TRBJ2-7	NA
CASSLYPREQYF	TGTGCCAGCAGCTTGTACCCTCGGGAGCAGTACTTC	NA	TRBV7-9	TRBJ2-7	once
CASSLRQGASYEQYF	TGTGCCAGCAGCTTACGGCAGGGGGCCTCCTACGAGCAGTACTTC	TRBD1	TRBV13	TRBJ2-7	NA
CASSPTSGRVQETQYF	TGTGCCAGCAGTCCAACTAGCGGGAGAGTTCAAGAGACCCAGTACTTC	TRBD2	TRBV25-1	TRBJ2-5	NA
CASSSHRLPNYGYTF	TGTGCCAGCAGTTCCCACAGGTTGCCCAACTATGGCTACACCTTC	NA	TRBV6-5	TRBJ1-2	NA
CASSDGVAGYEQFF	TGCGCCAGCAGTGATGGGGTAGCGGGATATGAGCAGTTCTTC	TRBD2	TRBV10-2	TRBJ2-1	NA
CASSQDRDRGTNEQFF	TGCGCCAGCAGCCAAGATCGCGACAGGGGAACAAATGAGCAGTTCTTC	TRBD1	TRBV4-1	TRBJ2-1	NA
CAISAGVRWTQYF	TGTGCCATCTCCGCCGGGGTCAGGTGGACCCAGTACTTC	NA	TRBV2	TRBJ2-5	NA
CASSVGVATEAFF	TGTGCCAGCAGCGTAGGGGTAGCAACTGAAGCTTTCTTT	NA	TRBV9	TRBJ1-1	NA
CASSEAQRQFYEQYF	TGTGCCAGCAGTGAAGCGCAGAGACAGTTCTACGAGCAGTACTTC	NA	TRBV6-1	TRBJ2-7	NA
CASSPPGQGYEQYF	TGTGCCAGCTCACCCCCGGGACAGGGGTACGAGCAGTACTTC	TRBD1	TRBV18	TRBJ2-7	few
CASSLGSGNYEQYF	TGTGCCAGCAGCTTGGGTAGCGGCAACTACGAGCAGTACTTC	NA	TRBV5-4	TRBJ2-7	NA